This T cell receptor beta chain was captured in a study of OX40 agonist ivuxolimab in advanced cancers. For the study at large: Ivuxolimab is an agonistic anti-OX40 (CD134) antibody, and patients were treated with it.

The V and J ends lost 0 bases and 3 bases respectively, with 6 bases between them. CDR3 length: 13 residues. Germline assignment: CDR1 SGHDT and CDR2 YYEEEE. Note on this clone: Its antigen is not known.

Study conclusions and caveats: The authors also found low normalized T-cell clonal expansion in some nonresponders.

The table came from immunoSEQ multiplex PCR; TCRdb's copy has only in-frame clones and leaves some out. The sample holds fewer than 50,000 clones, around 92% seen once. The J gene is TRBJ1-2, the V gene TRBV5-6; D not certain. Sequenced here: CD4+ or CD8+ T cells sorted from blood, sampled in a trial of the OX40 agonist ivuxolimab. The receptor was derived from an adult with an advanced solid tumor such as melanoma, head and neck, liver or kidney cancer. DNA of the CDR3: TGTGCCAGCAGCTTGGACGGAGACTATGGCTACACCTTC. Its translation is CASSLDGDYGYTF. Supplemented by reference TRBV5-6 and TRBJ1-2, the full variable domain reads DAGVTQSPTHLIKTRGQQVTLRCSPKSGHDTVSWYQQALGQGPQFIFQYYEEEERQRGNFPDRFSGHQFPNYSSELNVNALLLGDSALYLCASSLDGDYGYTFGSGTRLTVV.